This T cell receptor beta chain comes out of a study of OX40 agonist ivuxolimab in advanced cancers. Turning to the study itself: All patients had ivuxolimab intravenously every 2 weeks at 0.01 to 10 mg/kg. Whole-study results and caveats: Individuals who were partial responders at 0.1-3.0 mg/kg had clonal expansion that ranked among the lowest. On average, CD8+ T cells showed a greater number of expanded clones than CD4+.

The repertoire was sequenced with immunoSEQ multiplex PCR; TCRdb's copy has only in-frame clones and lacks some. This repertoire shows approximately 30,000 clones, 90% found once; its top ten account for more than 20%. Comments on this clone: No antigen is known for it.

The trim removed 8 bases at V and 7 bases at J, leaving 11 bases unmatched. Germline V lookup: CDR1 ENHRY, CDR2 SYGVKD. This CDR3 has 15 amino acids. This clonotype was obtained from an adult with an advanced solid tumor such as melanoma, head and neck, liver or kidney cancer. The sample here was CD4+ or CD8+ T cells sorted from blood, taken in a trial of the OX40 agonist ivuxolimab. This rearrangement joins TRBV10-3 to TRBJ2-2, with 9 bases lining up with TRBD2. Written as DNA, the CDR3 is TGTGCCATCTCTTTGGCGGGAGGGCCGGACGGGGAGCTGTTTTTT. It yields the protein CAISLAGGPDGELFF.